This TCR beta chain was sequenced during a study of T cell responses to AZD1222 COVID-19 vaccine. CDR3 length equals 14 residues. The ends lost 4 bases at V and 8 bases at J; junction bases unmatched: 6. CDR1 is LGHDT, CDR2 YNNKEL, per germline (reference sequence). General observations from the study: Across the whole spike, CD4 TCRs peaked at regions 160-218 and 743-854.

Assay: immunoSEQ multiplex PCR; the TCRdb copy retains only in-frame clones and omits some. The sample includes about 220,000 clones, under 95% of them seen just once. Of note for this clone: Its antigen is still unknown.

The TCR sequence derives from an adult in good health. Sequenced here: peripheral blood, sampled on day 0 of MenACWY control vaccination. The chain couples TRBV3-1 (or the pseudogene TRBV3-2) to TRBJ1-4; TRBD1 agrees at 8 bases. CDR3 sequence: CASSPGGVYEKLFF. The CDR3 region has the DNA TGTGCCAGCAGCCCAGGGGGCGTCTACGAAAAACTGTTTTTT.